What follows are 32 T cell receptor beta chains derived from one specimen sequenced in a study of monozygotic twins with inflammatory bowel disease. TCRdb derives one entry per CDR3 protein from the 5' RACE reads, leaving out DNA. The sample shows more than 300,000 distinct CDR3 sequences, and around 2.6% sits with its ten largest clones. Input material: blood. These receptors came from a human donor with ulcerative colitis or Crohn's disease, or a healthy co-twin of an affected twin (not recorded which).

The gene calls are TRBV5-1 and TRBJ2-5; TCRdb calls TRBD1, which cannot be checked without DNA. The V gene's germline CDR1 is SGHRS and CDR2 YFSETQ. CDR3 length: 16 residues. The CDR3 here is CASSPGTGGRQETQYF.

The genes are TRBV30 and TRBJ1-1. The CDR3 is made up of 14 amino acids. Germline values: CDR1 GTSNPN, CDR2 SVGIG (reference sequence). CDR3 sequence: CAWSAPNGNTEAFF.

The gene calls are TRBV11-2 and TRBJ2-3; TCRdb reports TRBD1, a call that lacks DNA to check it against. CDR1 is SGHAT and CDR2 is FQNNGV in the germline V gene. The CDR3 is made up of 17 amino acids. This CDR3 reads CASSLDATQAPTDTQYF.

The genes are TRBV6-2 or TRBV6-3 and TRBJ2-7; TCRdb's D call of TRBD2 is untestable without DNA. The V gene's germline CDR1 is MNHEY and CDR2 SVGEGT. The CDR3 consists of 15 residues. This CDR3 reads CASRLTSGAAYEQYF.

The V call is TRBV28, the J call TRBJ2-7; TCRdb's D call, TRBD1, is unchecked because there is no DNA. The CDR3 totals 15 residues. From germline, CDR1 is MDHEN and CDR2 SYDVKM. CDR3 amino acids: CASITTDRLEDEQYF.

The chain carries TRBV18 and TRBJ2-5. Germline loops: CDR1 KGHSH, CDR2 LQKENI. The CDR3 has 14 amino acids. The CDR3 sequence: CASSPQGYQETQYF.

This sequence joins TRBV19 and TRBJ1-1; lacking DNA, the TRBD1 call made by TCRdb goes unchecked. Per the germline V gene, CDR1 is LNHDA and CDR2 is SQIVND (reference sequence). The CDR3 totals 15 residues. CDR3 region: CASRPGRVMNTEAFF.

The J gene is TRBJ2-2, the V gene TRBV20-1; TCRdb's D call of TRBD1 is untestable without DNA. This CDR3 is built from 16 residues. CDR1 and CDR2 (germline): DFQATT, SNEGSKA (reference sequence). Here the CDR3 reads CSARDERTGNTGELFF.

The rearrangement uses TRBV11-2 and TRBJ1-1; TCRdb indicates TRBD1, and absent DNA this call remains unverified. From germline, CDR1 is SGHAT and CDR2 FQNNGV. This CDR3 region has 18 residues. The CDR3 sequence: CASSFRGPSETMNTEAFF. The full variable domain, rest sourced from reference TRBV11-2 and TRBJ1-1, is EAGVAQSPRYKIIEKRQSVAFWCNPISGHATLYWYQQILGQGPKLLIQFQNNGVVDDSQLPKDRFSAERLKGVDSTLKIQPAKLEDSAVYLCASSFRGPSETMNTEAFFGQGTRLTVV.

The chain links TRBV18 to TRBJ2-5; the TCRdb D gene call, TRBD1, has no DNA to confirm it. This CDR3 has 13 amino acids. Germline CDR1 is KGHSH and CDR2 is LQKENI. CDR3 amino acids: CASSSPGQETQYF.

CDR3: CASSPGGGQGTKQYF. This chain joins TRBV7-3 and TRBJ2-7; TCRdb outputs TRBD1, but without DNA this stays unchecked. Germline V gene sequence: CDR1 SGHTA, CDR2 FQGTGA. There are 15 residues in the CDR3.

The J gene is TRBJ2-5, the V gene TRBV12-3 or TRBV12-4; TCRdb's assignment of TRBD1 cannot be checked, as there is no DNA. The CDR3 is 16 residues long. CDR3 region: CASSLAGTGYQVTQYF.

V usage is TRBV12-5 and J usage is TRBJ2-1. Per the germline V gene, CDR1 is LGHNT and CDR2 is FRNRAP. This CDR3 comprises 14 residues. The CDR3 here is CASGLGTVNNEQFF.

This sequence joins TRBV6-5 and TRBJ2-3; the TCRdb call, TRBD1, lacks DNA for checking. The germline CDR1 and CDR2 sequences are MNHEY and SVGAGI. The CDR3 covers 19 residues. The CDR3 spells CASSFEPLDRGLQTDTQYF.

CDR3 in amino acids: CASTLTTPDRPLAQYF. The chain joins TRBV2 to TRBJ2-5; TCRdb's D gene call, TRBD1, goes unchecked for lack of DNA. This CDR3 contains 16 residues. CDR1 SNHLY and CDR2 FYNNEI come from the germline V gene.

The chain combines TRBV10-3 with TRBJ2-1. Germline V lookup: CDR1 ENHRY, CDR2 SYGVKD. There are 16 residues in the CDR3. CDR3: CAISESLFVEKSEQFF.

The V call is TRBV5-1, the J call TRBJ1-2. CDR3 size: 13 residues. Germline V lookup: CDR1 SGHRS, CDR2 YFSETQ. The CDR3 is CASSLASKESYTF.

The chain has TRBV6-1 and TRBJ1-5; TCRdb gives TRBD1 as the D gene, but with no DNA this cannot be confirmed. Germline CDR1 is MNHNS and CDR2 is SASEGT. This CDR3 contains 15 residues. CDR3 protein: CASSRDRQGNQPQHF.

The chain recombines TRBV6-1 with TRBJ2-2; checking the TCRdb D call of TRBD1 is not possible without DNA. In germline, CDR1 is MNHNS, CDR2 SASEGT. This CDR3 spans 15 amino acids. The chain's CDR3 is CASSELGGGTGELFF.

The J gene is TRBJ2-1, the V gene TRBV19; lacking DNA, the TRBD1 call made by TCRdb goes unchecked. Germline V gives CDR1 LNHDA, CDR2 SQIVND (reference sequence). This CDR3 is 14 amino acids long. The CDR3 loop is CASSIPGGRDEQFF.

The rearrangement links TRBV24-1 to TRBJ2-3; the D call of TRBD1 rests on TCRdb alone, since no DNA is present to check it. The CDR3 is made up of 15 amino acids. Per germline, CDR1 KGHDR and CDR2 SFDVKD. This CDR3 reads CATSPREGTVGTQYF.

J is TRBJ2-5 and V is TRBV14; TCRdb's D call, TRBD1, is unchecked because there is no DNA. The CDR3 consists of 14 residues. Germline CDR1 SGHDN, CDR2 FVKESK. CDR3 loop: CASSQANREETQYF.

The gene calls are TRBV6-1 and TRBJ1-5; the TRBD1 assignment by TCRdb is unverifiable without DNA. Germline assignment: CDR1 MNHNS and CDR2 SASEGT. The CDR3 runs to 13 residues. The CDR3: CASRTGWDQPQHF.

The chain joins TRBV12-3 or TRBV12-4 to TRBJ1-1. The CDR3 contains 13 residues. CDR3 amino acids: CASSIRQNTEAFF.

The chain recombines TRBV4-1 with TRBJ2-5. Germline CDR1 and CDR2: MGHRA and YSYEKL. The CDR3 is made up of 13 amino acids. CDR3 amino acids: CASSQIQQETQYF.

The chain carries TRBV5-6 and TRBJ1-2; as DNA is missing, the TRBD1 call by TCRdb cannot be tested. The CDR3 loop spans 15 amino acids. Germline V gene data show CDR1 as SGHDT and CDR2 as YYEEEE. CDR3 residues: CASSFGTGPIYGYTF.

The chain carries TRBV20-1 and TRBJ1-2; the TCRdb D gene call, TRBD1, has no DNA to confirm it. Germline V gives CDR1 DFQATT, CDR2 SNEGSKA (reference sequence). This CDR3 region has 12 residues. The CDR3 here is CSARVPGNGYTF.

This chain connects TRBV5-5 to TRBJ2-4. Germline V CDR1 and CDR2: SGHKS, YYEKEE (reference sequence). The CDR3 runs to 13 residues. The CDR3 here is CASSFNRKNIQYF.

V usage is TRBV4-1 and J usage is TRBJ1-2. CDR3 length: 15 amino acids. CDR1 and CDR2 (germline): MGHRA, YSYEKL. The CDR3 sequence is CASSQDSREVYGYTF.

The V call is TRBV30, the J call TRBJ1-2. Germline V lookup: CDR1 GTSNPN, CDR2 SVGIG (reference sequence). This CDR3 is built from 12 residues. The chain's CDR3 is CAWDLRLYGYTF.

The chain combines TRBV5-4 with TRBJ2-3; no DNA is available, so the TRBD2 call from TCRdb remains unchecked. Looked up from germline, CDR1 is SGHNT and CDR2 is YYREEE (reference sequence). The CDR3 is 17 amino acids. CDR3 sequence reads: CASSLGTSGGARDTQYF.

The chain recombines TRBV12-3 or TRBV12-4 with TRBJ2-5; the D call from TCRdb, TRBD1, cannot be confirmed without DNA. CDR3 length: 14 amino acids. CDR3 loop: CASSPLGLGETQYF.